The sample holds a few counts of the clone carrying this TCR beta chain. Its antigen is currently unknown. The primer mix had 60 Vbeta and 13 Jbeta primers. Measured with immunoSEQ multiplex PCR; TCRdb has only the in-frame clones, and not every one. The sample gives about 160,000 clones, around 80% of which show up once; approximately 4.8% is in the top ten. These data belong to a study of cytomegalovirus exposure and HLA in healthy donors. With 3 bases clipped from V and 1 base from J, the junction kept 4 bases outside the gene matches. The CDR3 has 16 residues. Germline CDR1 SGDLS, CDR2 YYNGEE. Study-level findings and limits: TCR beta sequences reportedly predicted most subjects' HLA-A and HLA-B alleles accurately.

The chain employs TRBV9 and TRBJ2-1; 10 bases are a match to TRBD2. The clonotype was recovered from a man younger than 45 in good health and CMV-seronegative. Sequenced: PBMCs. CDR3 nucleotides: TGTGCCAGCAGCGCCACACTAGCGGGGTCCTACAATGAGCAGTTCTTC. Translating it yields CASSATLAGSYNEQFF.